Sequencing of this TCR beta chain was carried out in a study of OX40 agonist ivuxolimab in advanced cancers. Looking at the study overall: The costimulatory receptor OX40 (CD134) was targeted by ivuxolimab, a fully human IgG2 agonistic monoclonal antibody. Intravenous ivuxolimab was administered to patients every 2 weeks at six dose levels: 0.01, 0.1, 0.3, 1.5, 3 and 10 mg/kg. Of the approximately 54 patients in dose escalation, around 20 had hepatocellular carcinoma, about 15 had melanoma, 9 had renal cell carcinoma and 9 had head and neck cancer. In the dose-escalation cohort, 82.7% of patients were male, and the mean age was 60 years with a range of roughly 23 to 79. Patients were allowed to have had prior anti-PD-1, anti-PD-L1 or anti-CTLA-4 therapy, and more than 35% of the dose-escalation patients had been treated with checkpoint inhibitors. Partial responses were achieved by three dose-escalation patients, of whom one had hepatocellular carcinoma and two had cutaneous melanoma. The purpose of peripheral TCRbeta sequencing was to test whether ivuxolimab changed TCR sequence diversity and led to clonal T-cell expansion. The paper reports the monotherapy dose-escalation portion (N ≈ 50 patients) of the phase I ivuxolimab trial.

Patients with a history of autoimmune disease or receiving systemic immunosuppression were excluded from the trial. Peripheral blood for TCR sequencing was collected from all dose cohorts at baseline, on cycle 4 day 1, and on cycle 7 day 1. The samples were taken from a phase I, first-in-human, multicenter, open-label dose-escalation trial of ivuxolimab. The trial enrolled adults with locally advanced or metastatic head and neck squamous cell, hepatocellular, melanoma or renal cell carcinoma. Before TCR sequencing, CD4+ T cells and CD8+ T cells from peripheral blood were sorted into separate populations. Genomic DNA was extracted from sorted cells for sequencing of the TCRbeta CDR3 region. The immunoSEQ Assay was used to sequence the TCRbeta CDR3 regions. TCRdb carries this immuneACCESS record with in-frame sequences only. Its versions omit some clonotypes, under half of them owing to an unresolved V gene in the studies checked, with the rest unexplained. Recorded for this sample are tens of thousands of clones; 70% to 90% of them occurred a single time. The ten largest clones represent over 10% of the sample.

A remark on this clone: Its antigen has not been determined. Per-nucleotide qualities are absent, and no much larger clonotype sits a single base away.

Measured from the cysteine to the phenylalanine, the CDR3 is 14 residues long. Of the read, only the CDR3 DNA is kept; its 42 bases are in frame from base 1. Here V drops 2 bases and J drops 2 bases, and the junction holds 2 bases not matched to any gene. Reading the germline V gene gives CDR1 MNHEY and CDR2 SVGAGI. Beyond this particular receptor, the publication reports: Which antigens the clonally expanded peripheral T cells were specific for was not determined. After ivuxolimab, CD8+ T cells had more expanded clones than CD4+ T cells on average. In the 0.1-3.0 mg/kg groups, partial responders were among the patients with the lowest normalized peripheral clonal expansion, particularly in CD8+ T cells. Clonal expansion of both CD4+ and CD8+ blood T cells was observed from baseline to week 6 at doses 0.1 to 3.0 mg/kg. Low levels of normalized T-cell clonal expansion were also seen in some nonresponding patients.

The receptor was derived from an adult with an advanced solid tumor such as melanoma, head and neck, liver or kidney cancer. The input for sequencing was CD4+ or CD8+ T cells sorted from blood, taken in a trial of the OX40 agonist ivuxolimab. The sequence is built from TRBV6-5 and TRBJ1-2, and TRBD1 aligns with 7 junction nucleotides. This receptor carries the CDR3 CASSYNRGNYGYTF. The sequenced DNA: TGTGCCAGCAGTTACAACAGGGGCAACTATGGCTACACCTTC.